The present TCR beta chain was sequenced within a study of T cells after yellow fever vaccination. Study results and limitations: The study re-detected most primary-vaccination clones after the booster (roughly 96% CD4, 85% to 90% CD8). Some clonotypes were seen in both the CD4 and the CD8 compartments. These made up a small share and likely arose from convergent recombination.

This clonotype was seen ten or more times. What it binds is not known. Universal primer sites and UMIs were introduced during 5'RACE template-switching synthesis of TCR cDNA. TCRdb itself ran the 5' RACE reads through MiXCR, one entry per CDR3 protein. The sample comprises 78,000 or so distinct CDR3 sequences, around 7.8% of which are singletons, and around 28% rests with the top ten. CDR3 size: 13 residues. Trimming stripped 5 bases from V and 5 bases from J, with 12 bases between. The sample here was CD8+ T cells sorted from PBMCs, taken more than 8 days after the first yellow fever vaccination. The TCR was taken from a man younger than 35 who received the YFV17D yellow fever vaccine. The genes are TRBV12-3 or TRBV12-4 and TRBJ1-1; D not resolved. This CDR3 is CASSPTLNTEAFF. The CDR3 region has the DNA TGTGCCAGCAGTCCTACCTTAAATACTGAAGCTTTCTTT.